This is a list of T cell receptor beta chains from one sample in a study of shared clonotypes between healthy human individuals. Profiled with immunoSEQ multiplex PCR; TCRdb holds only in-frame clones, not every one. The sample holds around 2,000,000 clones, just under 95% seen once. Material: naive CD8+ T cells sorted from blood. All receptors come from a man between 18 and 29 years old in good health. Both conserved end residues are part of each CDR3. The D gene is left open where the match is weak. Some rows have no size entry. The others give once, few or many, or a class for an expanded clone.

clone size	D gene	V gene	J gene	CDR3 DNA	CDR3 protein
.	TRBD1	TRBV4-1	TRBJ1-1	TGCGCCAGCAGCCCGACAGGGGGTATGAACACTGAAGCTTTCTTT	CASSPTGGMNTEAFF
once	.	TRBV6-7	TRBJ1-3	TGTGCCAGTGATGAGGACCCTGGAAACACCATATATTTT	CASDEDPGNTIYF
.	.	TRBV4-1	TRBJ1-5	TGCGCCAGCAGCCAAGGGCCGAACAGGGATATTAGCAATCAGCCCCAGCATTTT	CASSQGPNRDISNQPQHF
.	.	TRBV7-2	TRBJ2-7	TGTGCCAGCAGCTTAGCGCCAGGGCGGGAGCAGTACTTC	CASSLAPGREQYF
.	TRBD2	TRBV19	TRBJ2-1	TGTGCCAGTAGTATCGGTAGCGGGAACTACAATGAGCAGTTCTTC	CASSIGSGNYNEQFF
.	TRBD2	TRBV4-2	TRBJ2-3	TGTGCCAGCAGCCAGCTCACTAGCGGCCCAGATACGCAGTATTTT	CASSQLTSGPDTQYF
.	.	TRBV4-3	TRBJ1-3	TGCGCCAGCAGCCAAGATCTATACACAGCTGGAAACACCATATATTTT	CASSQDLYTAGNTIYF
.	TRBD1	TRBV7-9	TRBJ1-3	TGTGCCAGCATCCGAAGGACAGGGGCTGGAAACACCATATATTTT	CASIRRTGAGNTIYF
.	TRBD2	TRBV11-2	TRBJ2-7	TGTGCCAGCAGGTATAGCGGGAGCTCCTACGAGCAGTACTTC	CASRYSGSSYEQYF
.	.	TRBV28	TRBJ2-4	TGTGCCAGCACAATTAGTGGGCTAGCCAAAAACATTCAGTACTTC	CASTISGLAKNIQYF
.	.	TRBV7-9	TRBJ1-5	TGTGCCAGCAGCTCGTCAGAGGGGCCCTCTCTTCATAGCAATCAGCCCCAGCATTTT	CASSSSEGPSLHSNQPQHF
once	.	TRBV7-2	TRBJ1-5	TGTGCCAGCAGCTGGGACCGGTTCAATCAGCCCCAGCATTTT	CASSWDRFNQPQHF
.	.	TRBV27	TRBJ2-1	TGTGCCAGCAGTTTATCAACAGGGAATTTCAATGAGCAGTTCTTC	CASSLSTGNFNEQFF
.	.	TRBV9	TRBJ2-7	TGTGCCAGCAGCGATGACGGAAGCTCCTACGAGCAGTACTTC	CASSDDGSSYEQYF
.	TRBD1	TRBV7-9	TRBJ1-2	TGTGCCAGCATTATACAGGGACAGGGCTACACCTTC	CASIIQGQGYTF
.	.	TRBV28	TRBJ2-3	TGTGCCAGCAGTTTAAGGGTCAGCTTCACAGATACGCAGTATTTT	CASSLRVSFTDTQYF
.	TRBD2	TRBV28	TRBJ2-7	TGTGCCAGCAGTTTCCGCCTAGCGGGAGGAACCGAGCAGTACTTC	CASSFRLAGGTEQYF
.	TRBD2	TRBV4-1	TRBJ2-7	TGCGCCAGCAGCCCCGGGACTAGCGGAGCCTACGAGCAGTACTTC	CASSPGTSGAYEQYF
once	TRBD2	TRBV7-9	TRBJ2-3	TGTGCCAGCAGCTTACTGCTAGCGGGGGGGCCTAGCACAGATACGCAGTATTTT	CASSLLLAGGPSTDTQYF
.	.	TRBV7-9	TRBJ1-3	TGTGCCAGCAGCTTAGTCCCTAGTTCTGGAAACACCATATATTTT	CASSLVPSSGNTIYF
.	.	TRBV30	TRBJ2-7	TGTGCCTGGAGCCCGGTAGAGGACGAGCAGTACTTC	CAWSPVEDEQYF
.	TRBD2	TRBV10-2	TRBJ2-7	TGCGCCAGCAGCCCACAGGATAGCGGGAGCTCCTACGAGCAGTACTTC	CASSPQDSGSSYEQYF
.	.	TRBV11-2	TRBJ2-7	TGTGCCAGCAGCTTAGCAGATGGGGCGTGGGAGCAGTACTTC	CASSLADGAWEQYF
.	.	TRBV6-5	TRBJ1-1	TGTGCCAGCAGTTACATGACAGGAGCGAGTGAAGCTTTCTTT	CASSYMTGASEAFF
.	TRBD2	TRBV7-7	TRBJ2-2	TGTGCTAGCAGACGATCCATAGCGGGAGAGGTCGGGGAGCTGTTTTTT	CASRRSIAGEVGELFF
.	TRBD2	TRBV4-3	TRBJ2-1	TGCGCCAGCAGCCAAGCCTCTAGCGGGAGGGCCGAATTTAATGAGCAGTTCTTC	CASSQASSGRAEFNEQFF
.	TRBD2	TRBV7-9	TRBJ2-3	TGTGCCAGCAGCTCGCTAGCGGCTAGCACAGATACGCAGTATTTT	CASSSLAASTDTQYF
.	TRBD1	TRBV4-1	TRBJ2-1	TGCGCCAGCAGCTTACAGGGGGCTGGGGATGAGCAGTTCTTC	CASSLQGAGDEQFF
.	.	TRBV28	TRBJ2-7	TGTGCCAGCAGCCCCTTTGAAGGGAGCAAGTACTTC	CASSPFEGSKYF
once	.	TRBV6-1	TRBJ1-2	TGTGCCAGCTTGGGGATTGGCTACACCTTC	CASLGIGYTF
.	.	TRBV11-2	TRBJ2-7	TGTGCCAGCAGCATAAACAGGGAGCAGTACTTC	CASSINREQYF